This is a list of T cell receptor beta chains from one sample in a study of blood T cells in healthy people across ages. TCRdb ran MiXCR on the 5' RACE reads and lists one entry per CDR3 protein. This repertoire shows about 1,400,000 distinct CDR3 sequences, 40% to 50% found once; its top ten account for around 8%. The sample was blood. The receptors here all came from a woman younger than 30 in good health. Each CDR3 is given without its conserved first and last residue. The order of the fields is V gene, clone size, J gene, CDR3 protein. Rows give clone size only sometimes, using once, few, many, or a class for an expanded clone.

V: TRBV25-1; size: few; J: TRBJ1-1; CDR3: ASSGNLGAGFRNTEAF
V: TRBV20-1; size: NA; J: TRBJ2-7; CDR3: SARPRLSSYEQY
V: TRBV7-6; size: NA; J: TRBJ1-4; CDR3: ASSQMTGVGEKLF
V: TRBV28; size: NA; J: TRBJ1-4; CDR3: ASSSRALTGEKLF
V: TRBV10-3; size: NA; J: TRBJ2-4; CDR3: AISEGGSKNIQY
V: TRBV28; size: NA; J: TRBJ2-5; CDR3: ASEPGGRQETQY
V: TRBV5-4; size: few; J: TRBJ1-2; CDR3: ASSPGTVFSNYGYT
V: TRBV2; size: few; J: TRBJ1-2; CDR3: ASSETAGGGYT
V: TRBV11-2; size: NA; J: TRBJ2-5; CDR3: ASSFGEVTGVFETQY
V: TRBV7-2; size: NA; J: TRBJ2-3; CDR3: ASSGELAGGRADTQY
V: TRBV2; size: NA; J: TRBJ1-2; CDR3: ASSAVRGGNYGYT
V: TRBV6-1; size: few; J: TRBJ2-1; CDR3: ASSEGPLSSYNEQF
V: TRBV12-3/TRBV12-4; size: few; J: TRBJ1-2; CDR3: ASRQQGNYGYT
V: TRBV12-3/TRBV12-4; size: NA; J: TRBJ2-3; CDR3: ASSRDGGWADTQY
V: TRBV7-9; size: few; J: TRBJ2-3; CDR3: ASSLGDFTDTQY
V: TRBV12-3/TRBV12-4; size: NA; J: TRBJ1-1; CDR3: ASSPGGVAF
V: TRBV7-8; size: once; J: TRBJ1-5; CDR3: ASSTGWAESGQPQH
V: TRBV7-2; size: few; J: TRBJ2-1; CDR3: ASSPRSGWYNEQF
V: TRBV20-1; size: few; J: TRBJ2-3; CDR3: SARGTSGRSERADTQY
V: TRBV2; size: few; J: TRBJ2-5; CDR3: ASSDLGLAEETQY
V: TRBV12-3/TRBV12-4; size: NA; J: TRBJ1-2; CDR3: ASSRQGEVNGYT
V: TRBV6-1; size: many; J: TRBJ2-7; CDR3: ASSDDYEQY
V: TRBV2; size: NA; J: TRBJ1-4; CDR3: ASSSDSILGEKLF
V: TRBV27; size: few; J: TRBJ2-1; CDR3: ASRPRSSYNEQF
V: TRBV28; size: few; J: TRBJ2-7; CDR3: ASSPAEGRYEQY
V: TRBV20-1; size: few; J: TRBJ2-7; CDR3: SASGIGASYEQY
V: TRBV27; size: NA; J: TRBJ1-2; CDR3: ASRGGLGQGGDGNYGYT
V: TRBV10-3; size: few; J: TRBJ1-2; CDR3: AISGDGYGYT
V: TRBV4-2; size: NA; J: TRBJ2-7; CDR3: ASSQLPGVSYEQY
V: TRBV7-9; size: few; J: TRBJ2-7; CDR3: ASSLRTMRSYEQY
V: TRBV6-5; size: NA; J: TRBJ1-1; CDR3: ASRIGRDTEAF
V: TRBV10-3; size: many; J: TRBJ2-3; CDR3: AIKWALTDTQY
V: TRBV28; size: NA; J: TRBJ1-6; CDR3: ASSFGQGSSYNSPLH
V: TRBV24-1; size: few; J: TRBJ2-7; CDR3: ATSSGRAPYEQY
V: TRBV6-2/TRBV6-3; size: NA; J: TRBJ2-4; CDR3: ASSTPRGDIQY
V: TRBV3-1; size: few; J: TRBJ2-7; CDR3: ASSLFPRGTTYEQY
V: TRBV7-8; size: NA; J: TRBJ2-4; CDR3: ASSAGGTRAKNIQY
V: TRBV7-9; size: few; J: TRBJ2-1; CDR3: ASSPIGDEQF
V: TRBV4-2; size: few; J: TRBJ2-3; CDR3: ASSQEWTSESTDTQY
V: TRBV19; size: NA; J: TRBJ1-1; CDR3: ASSIQYEAF
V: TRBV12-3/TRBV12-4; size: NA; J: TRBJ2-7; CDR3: ASSLEYGTVSYEQY
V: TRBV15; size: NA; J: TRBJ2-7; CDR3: ATSRDGWGTSYEQY
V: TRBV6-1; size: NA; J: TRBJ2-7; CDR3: ASSGGGNYEQY
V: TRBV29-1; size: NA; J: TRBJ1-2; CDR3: SVAPQTGTNYGYT
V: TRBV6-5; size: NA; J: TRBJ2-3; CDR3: ASSYLGQADTQY
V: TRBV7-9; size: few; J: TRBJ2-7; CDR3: ASSLLGGLGASYEQY
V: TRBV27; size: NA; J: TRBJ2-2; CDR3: ASSLRTSGGDTGELF
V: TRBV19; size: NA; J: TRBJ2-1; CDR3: ASSPTGGKNEQF
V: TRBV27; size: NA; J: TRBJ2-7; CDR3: ASRGFEGQGLAEPYEQY
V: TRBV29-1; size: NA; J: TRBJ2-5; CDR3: SVVGQQETQY
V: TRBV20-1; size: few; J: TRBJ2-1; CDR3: SASPGLAINSYNEQF
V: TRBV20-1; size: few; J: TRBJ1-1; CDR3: SARDLLGNTEAF
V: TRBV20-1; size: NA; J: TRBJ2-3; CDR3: SARVRSDHTDTQY
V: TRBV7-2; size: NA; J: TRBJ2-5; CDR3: ASSWGLWGETQY
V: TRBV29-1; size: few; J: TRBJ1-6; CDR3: SVEGVETGGHNSPLH
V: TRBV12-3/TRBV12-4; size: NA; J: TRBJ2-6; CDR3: ASSLIAGANVLT
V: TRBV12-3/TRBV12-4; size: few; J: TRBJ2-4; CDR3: ASTKTSNIQY
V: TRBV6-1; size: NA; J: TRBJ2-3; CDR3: ASSAPGQGINADTQY
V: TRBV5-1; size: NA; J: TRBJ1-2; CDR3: ASTPFSGYGYT